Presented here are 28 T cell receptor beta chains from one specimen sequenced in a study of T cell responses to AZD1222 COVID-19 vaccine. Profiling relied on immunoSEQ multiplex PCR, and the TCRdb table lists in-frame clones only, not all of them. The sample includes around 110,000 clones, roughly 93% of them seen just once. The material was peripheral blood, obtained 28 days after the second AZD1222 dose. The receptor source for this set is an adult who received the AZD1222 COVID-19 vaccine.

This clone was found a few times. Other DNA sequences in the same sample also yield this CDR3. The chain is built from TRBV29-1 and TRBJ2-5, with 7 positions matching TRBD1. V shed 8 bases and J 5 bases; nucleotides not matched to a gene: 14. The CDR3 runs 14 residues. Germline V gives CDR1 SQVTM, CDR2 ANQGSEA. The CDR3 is CSSTGQGVMETQYF. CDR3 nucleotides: TGCAGCTCGACCGGGCAGGGGGTAATGGAGACCCAGTACTTC.

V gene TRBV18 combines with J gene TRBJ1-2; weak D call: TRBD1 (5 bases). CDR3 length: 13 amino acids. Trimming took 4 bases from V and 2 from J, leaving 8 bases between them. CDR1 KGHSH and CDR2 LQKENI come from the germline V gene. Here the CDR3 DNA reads TGTGCCAGCTCACGAGAGGGGAACTATGGCTACACCTTC. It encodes CASSREGNYGYTF. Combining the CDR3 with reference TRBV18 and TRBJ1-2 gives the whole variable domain NAGVMQNPRHLVRRRGQEARLRCSPMKGHSHVYWYRQLPEEGLKFMVYLQKENIIDESGMPKERFSAEFPKEGPSILRIQQVVRGDSAAYFCASSREGNYGYTFGSGTRLTVV.

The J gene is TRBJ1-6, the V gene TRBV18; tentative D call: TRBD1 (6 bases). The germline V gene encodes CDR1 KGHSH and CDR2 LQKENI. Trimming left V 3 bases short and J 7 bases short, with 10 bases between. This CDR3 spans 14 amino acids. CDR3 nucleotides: TGTGCCAGCTCACCCCAGGACAGAAATTCACCCCTCCACTTT. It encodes CASSPQDRNSPLHF.

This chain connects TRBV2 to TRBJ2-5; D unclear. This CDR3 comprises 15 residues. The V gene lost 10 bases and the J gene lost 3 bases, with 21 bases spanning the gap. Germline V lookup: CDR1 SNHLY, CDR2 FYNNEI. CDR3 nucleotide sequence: TGTGCCATCGATAAAAGAGGCCTTTGGGAAGAGACCCAGTACTTC. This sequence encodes CAIDKRGLWEETQYF.

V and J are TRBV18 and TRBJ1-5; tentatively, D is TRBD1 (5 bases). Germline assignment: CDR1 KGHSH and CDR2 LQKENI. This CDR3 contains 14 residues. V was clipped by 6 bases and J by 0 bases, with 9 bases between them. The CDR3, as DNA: TGTGCCAGCTCCCAACAGGATAGCAATCAGCCCCAGCATTTT. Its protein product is CASSQQDSNQPQHF.

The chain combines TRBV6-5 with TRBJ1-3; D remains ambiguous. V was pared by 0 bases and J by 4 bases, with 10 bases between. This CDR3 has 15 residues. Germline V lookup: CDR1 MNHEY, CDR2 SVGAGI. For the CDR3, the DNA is TGTGCCAGCAGTTACTCGAGGGCCTTGGGAAACACCATATATTTT. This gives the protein CASSYSRALGNTIYF.

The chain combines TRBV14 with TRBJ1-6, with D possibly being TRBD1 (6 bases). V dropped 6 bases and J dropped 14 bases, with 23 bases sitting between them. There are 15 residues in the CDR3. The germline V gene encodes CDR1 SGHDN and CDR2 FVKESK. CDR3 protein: CASSITGTPGAALHF. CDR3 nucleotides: TGTGCCAGCAGTATCACAGGGACCCCGGGCGCAGCCCTCCACTTT.

CDR3 protein: CASRMAGTNTEAFF. DNA of the CDR3: TGTGCCAGCAGGATGGCCGGGACGAACACTGAAGCTTTCTTT. The V gene is TRBV27, the J gene TRBJ1-1, with a tentative D call TRBD1 (5 bases). The CDR3 extends over 14 amino acids. Trimming shortened V by 6 bases and J by 1 base, and 12 bases separated the two germline ends. Per germline, CDR1 MNHEY and CDR2 SMNVEV (reference sequence).

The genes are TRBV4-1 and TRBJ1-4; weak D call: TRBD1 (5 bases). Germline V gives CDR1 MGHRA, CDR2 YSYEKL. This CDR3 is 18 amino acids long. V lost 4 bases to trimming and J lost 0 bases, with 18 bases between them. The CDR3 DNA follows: TGCGCCAGCAGCCCCCCAAGAATAAGACAGACAACTAATGAAAAACTGTTTTTT. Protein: CASSPPRIRQTTNEKLFF.

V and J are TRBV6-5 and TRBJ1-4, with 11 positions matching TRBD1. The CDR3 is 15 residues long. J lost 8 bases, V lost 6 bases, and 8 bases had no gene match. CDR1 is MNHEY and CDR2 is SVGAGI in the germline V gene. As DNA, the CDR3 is TGTGCCAGCAGCACGGACAGGGGGCGCCCCGAAAAACTGTTTTTT. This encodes CASSTDRGRPEKLFF.

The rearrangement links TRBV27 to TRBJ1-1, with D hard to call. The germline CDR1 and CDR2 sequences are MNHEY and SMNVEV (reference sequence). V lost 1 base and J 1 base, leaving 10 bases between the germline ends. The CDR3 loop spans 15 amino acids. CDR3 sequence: CASSLYARTNTEAFF. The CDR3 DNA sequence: TGTGCCAGCAGTTTATATGCGAGGACGAACACTGAAGCTTTCTTT.

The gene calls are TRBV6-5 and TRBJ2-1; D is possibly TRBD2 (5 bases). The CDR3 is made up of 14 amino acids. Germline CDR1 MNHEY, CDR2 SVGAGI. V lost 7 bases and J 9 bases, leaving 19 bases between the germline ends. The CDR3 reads CASTSGSVASEQFF. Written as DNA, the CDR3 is TGTGCCAGCACCTCTGGGTCGGTAGCGAGTGAGCAGTTCTTC.

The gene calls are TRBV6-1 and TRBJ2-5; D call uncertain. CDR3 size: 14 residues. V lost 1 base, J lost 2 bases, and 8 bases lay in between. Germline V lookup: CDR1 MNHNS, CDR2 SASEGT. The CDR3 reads CASSEGSVQETQYF. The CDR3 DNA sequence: TGTGCCAGCAGTGAAGGGTCGGTACAAGAGACCCAGTACTTC.

CDR3 sequence: CASSQSGDLAGEVNVLSSGNTIYF. DNA of the CDR3: TGCGCCAGCAGTCAATCGGGTGACTTGGCAGGCGAGGTGAACGTGTTAAGCTCTGGAAACACCATATATTTT. V is TRBV23-1 and J is TRBJ1-3; the D is unclear. TRBV23-1 is annotated as an ORF whose role is uncertain. V lost 0 bases and J lost 0, with 33 bases in between. The CDR3 extends over 24 amino acids.

In nucleotides, the CDR3 is TGTGCCAGCAGTTTCATGGTGGGGGAGCAGTACTTC. Its translation: CASSFMVGEQYF. The V and J genes are TRBV28 and TRBJ2-7; no clear D gene. The V gene lost 3 bases and the J gene lost 7 bases, with 10 bases spanning the gap. This CDR3 region has 12 residues. Germline CDR1 is MDHEN and CDR2 is SYDVKM.

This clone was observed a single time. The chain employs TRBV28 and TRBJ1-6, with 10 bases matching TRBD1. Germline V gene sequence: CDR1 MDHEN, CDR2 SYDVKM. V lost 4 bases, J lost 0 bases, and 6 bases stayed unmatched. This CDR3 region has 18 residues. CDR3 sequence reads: CASSSGTGESSYNSPLHF. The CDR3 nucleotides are TGTGCCAGCAGTTCCGGGACAGGGGAAAGCTCCTATAATTCACCCCTCCACTTT.

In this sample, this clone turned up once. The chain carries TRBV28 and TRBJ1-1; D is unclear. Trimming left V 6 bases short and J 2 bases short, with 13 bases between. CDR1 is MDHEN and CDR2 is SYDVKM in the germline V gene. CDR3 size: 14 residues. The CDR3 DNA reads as TGTGCCAGCAGCTCCCACCGGGCAAACACTGAAGCTTTCTTT. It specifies CASSSHRANTEAFF.

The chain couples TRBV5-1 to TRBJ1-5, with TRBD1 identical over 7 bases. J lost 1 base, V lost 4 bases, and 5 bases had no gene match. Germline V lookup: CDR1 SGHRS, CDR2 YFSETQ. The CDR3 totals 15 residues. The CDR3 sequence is CASSPGTESNQPQHF. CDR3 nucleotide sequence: TGCGCCAGCAGCCCCGGGACAGAAAGCAATCAGCCCCAGCATTTT.

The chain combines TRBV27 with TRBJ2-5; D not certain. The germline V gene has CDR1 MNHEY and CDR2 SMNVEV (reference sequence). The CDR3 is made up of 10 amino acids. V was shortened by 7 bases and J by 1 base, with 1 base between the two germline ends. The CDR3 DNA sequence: TGTGCCAGCACCCAAGAGACCCAGTACTTC. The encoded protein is CASTQETQYF.

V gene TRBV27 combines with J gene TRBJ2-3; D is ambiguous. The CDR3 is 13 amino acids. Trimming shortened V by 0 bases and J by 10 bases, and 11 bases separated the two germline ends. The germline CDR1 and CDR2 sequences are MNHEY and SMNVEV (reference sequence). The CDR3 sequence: CASSLSSPSAQYF. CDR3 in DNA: TGTGCCAGCAGTTTATCGAGCCCATCAGCGCAGTATTTT.

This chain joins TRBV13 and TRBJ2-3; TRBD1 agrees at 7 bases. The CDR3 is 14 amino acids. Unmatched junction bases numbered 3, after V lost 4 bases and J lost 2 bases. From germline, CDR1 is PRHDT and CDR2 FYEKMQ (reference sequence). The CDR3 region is CASSSGQYTDTQYF. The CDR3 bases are TGTGCCAGCAGCTCGGGACAGTACACAGATACGCAGTATTTT.

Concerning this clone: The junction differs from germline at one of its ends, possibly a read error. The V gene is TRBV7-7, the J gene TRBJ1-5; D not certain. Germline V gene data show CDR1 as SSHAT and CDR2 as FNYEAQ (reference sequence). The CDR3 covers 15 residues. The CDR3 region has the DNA TGTGCTAGCAGCTTAGTAGCCGTACGCTGTCAGCCCCAGCATTTT. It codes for CASSLVAVRCQPQHF.

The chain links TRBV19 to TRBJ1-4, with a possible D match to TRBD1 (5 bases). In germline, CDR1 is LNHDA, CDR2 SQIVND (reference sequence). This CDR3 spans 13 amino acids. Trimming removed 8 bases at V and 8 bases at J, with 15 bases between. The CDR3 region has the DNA TGTGCCAGTTCCGGGACGCCAAAAGAAAAACTGTTTTTT. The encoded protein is CASSGTPKEKLFF.

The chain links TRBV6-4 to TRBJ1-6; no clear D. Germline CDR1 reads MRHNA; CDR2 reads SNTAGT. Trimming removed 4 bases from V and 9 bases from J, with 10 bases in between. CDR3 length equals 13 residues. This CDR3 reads CASSVWVGSPLHF. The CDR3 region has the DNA TGTGCCAGCAGTGTTTGGGTTGGTTCACCCCTCCACTTT.

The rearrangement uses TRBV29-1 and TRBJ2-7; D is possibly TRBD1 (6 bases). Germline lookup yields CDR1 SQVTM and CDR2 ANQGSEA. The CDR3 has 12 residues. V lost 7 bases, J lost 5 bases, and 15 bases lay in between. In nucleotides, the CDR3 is TGCAGCGCAATCAAAAACAGGGACGAGCAGTACTTC. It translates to CSAIKNRDEQYF.

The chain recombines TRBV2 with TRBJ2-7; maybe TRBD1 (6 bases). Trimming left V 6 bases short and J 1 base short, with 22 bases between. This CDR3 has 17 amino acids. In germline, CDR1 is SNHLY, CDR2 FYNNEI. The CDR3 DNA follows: TGTGCCAGCAGACCTACTAAAAATCCGGGACATTCCTACGAGCAGTACTTC. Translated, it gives CASRPTKNPGHSYEQYF.

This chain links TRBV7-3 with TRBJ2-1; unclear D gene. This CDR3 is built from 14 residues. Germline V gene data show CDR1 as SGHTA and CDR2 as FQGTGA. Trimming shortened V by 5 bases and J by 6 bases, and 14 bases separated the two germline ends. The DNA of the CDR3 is TGTGCCAGCAGCGCAGCACACCGGCTCAATGAGCAGTTCTTC. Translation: CASSAAHRLNEQFF. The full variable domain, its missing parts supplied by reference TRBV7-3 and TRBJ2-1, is GAGVSQTPSNKVTEKGKYVELRCDPISGHTALYWYRQSLGQGPEFLIYFQGTGAADDSGLPNDRFFAVRPEGSVSTLKIQRTERGDSAVYLCASSAAHRLNEQFFGPGTRLTVL.

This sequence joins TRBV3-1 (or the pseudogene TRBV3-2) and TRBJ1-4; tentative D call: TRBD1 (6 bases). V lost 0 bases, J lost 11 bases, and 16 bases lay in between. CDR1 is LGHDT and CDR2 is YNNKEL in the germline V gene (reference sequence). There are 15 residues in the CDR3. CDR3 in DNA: TGTGCCAGCAGCCAAGATTTCGAGGGGGGCGGTAAACTGTTTTTT. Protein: CASSQDFEGGGKLFF.